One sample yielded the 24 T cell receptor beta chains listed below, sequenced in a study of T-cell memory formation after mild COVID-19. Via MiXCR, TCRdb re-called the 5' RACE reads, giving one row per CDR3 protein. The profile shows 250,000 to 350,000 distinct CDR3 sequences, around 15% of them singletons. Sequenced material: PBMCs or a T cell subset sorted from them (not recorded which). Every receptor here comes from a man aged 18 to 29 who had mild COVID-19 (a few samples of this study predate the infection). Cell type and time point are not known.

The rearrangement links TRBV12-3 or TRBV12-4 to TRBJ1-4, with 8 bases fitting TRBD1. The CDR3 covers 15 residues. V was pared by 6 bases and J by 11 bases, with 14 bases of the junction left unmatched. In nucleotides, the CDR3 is TGTGCCAGCAGCCCGGGGGACAGGCCGGGTATCAAACTGTTTTTT. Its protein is CASSPGDRPGIKLFF.

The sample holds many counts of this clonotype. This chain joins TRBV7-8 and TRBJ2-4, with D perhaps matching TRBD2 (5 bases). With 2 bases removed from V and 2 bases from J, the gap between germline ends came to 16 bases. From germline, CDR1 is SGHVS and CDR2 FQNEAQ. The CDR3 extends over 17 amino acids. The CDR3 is CASSLSSGYGTKNIQYF. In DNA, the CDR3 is TGTGCCAGCAGCTTATCTTCGGGGTACGGGACCAAAAACATTCAGTACTTC.

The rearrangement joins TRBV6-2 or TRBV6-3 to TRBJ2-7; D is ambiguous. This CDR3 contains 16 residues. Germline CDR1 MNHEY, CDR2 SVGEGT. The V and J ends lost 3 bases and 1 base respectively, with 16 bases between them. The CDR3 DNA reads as TGTGCCAGCAGTTATTTTGGACCCCTCTCTTCCTACGAGCAGTACTTC. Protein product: CASSYFGPLSSYEQYF.

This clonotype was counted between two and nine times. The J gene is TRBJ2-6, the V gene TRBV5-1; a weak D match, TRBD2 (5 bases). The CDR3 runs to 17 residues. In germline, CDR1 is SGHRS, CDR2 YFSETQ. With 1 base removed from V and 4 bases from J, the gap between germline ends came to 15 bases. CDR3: CASSLHLDAGGANVLTF. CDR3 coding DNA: TGCGCCAGCAGCTTGCACCTAGATGCGGGCGGGGCCAACGTCCTGACTTTC.

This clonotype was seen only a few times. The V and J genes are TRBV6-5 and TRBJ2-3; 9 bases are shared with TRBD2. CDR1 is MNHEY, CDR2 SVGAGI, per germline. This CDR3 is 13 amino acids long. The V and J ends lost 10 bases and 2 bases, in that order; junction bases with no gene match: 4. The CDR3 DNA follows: TGTGCCACAAAGCGGGGGGCCACAGATACGCAGTATTTT. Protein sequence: CATKRGATDTQYF.

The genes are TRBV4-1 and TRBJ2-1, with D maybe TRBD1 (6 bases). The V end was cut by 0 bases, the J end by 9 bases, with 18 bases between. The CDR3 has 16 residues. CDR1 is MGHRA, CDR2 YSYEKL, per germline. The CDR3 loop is CASSQEIPRDRREQFF. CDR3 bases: TGCGCCAGCAGCCAAGAAATCCCCCGTGACAGGCGTGAGCAGTTCTTC.

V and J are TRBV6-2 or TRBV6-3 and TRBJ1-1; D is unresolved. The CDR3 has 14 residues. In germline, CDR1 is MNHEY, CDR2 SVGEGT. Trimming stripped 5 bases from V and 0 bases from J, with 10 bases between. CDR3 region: CASSMLAMNTEAFF. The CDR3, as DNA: TGTGCCAGCAGTATGCTCGCCATGAACACTGAAGCTTTCTTT.

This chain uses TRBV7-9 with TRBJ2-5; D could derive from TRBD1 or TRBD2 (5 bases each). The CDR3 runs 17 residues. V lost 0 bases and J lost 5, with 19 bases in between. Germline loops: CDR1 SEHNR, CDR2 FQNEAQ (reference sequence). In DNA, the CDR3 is TGTGCCAGCAGCTTAGCCCCCGGGGAAGGGGCCGTGGAGACCCAGTACTTC. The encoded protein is CASSLAPGEGAVETQYF.

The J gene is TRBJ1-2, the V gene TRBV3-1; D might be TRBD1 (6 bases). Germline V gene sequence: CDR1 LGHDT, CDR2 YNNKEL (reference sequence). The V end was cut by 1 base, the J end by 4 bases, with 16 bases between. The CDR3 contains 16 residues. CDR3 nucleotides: TGTGCCAGCAGCCAAGGCGAGGGGGTAGCTGCCTATGGCTACACCTTC. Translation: CASSQGEGVAAYGYTF.

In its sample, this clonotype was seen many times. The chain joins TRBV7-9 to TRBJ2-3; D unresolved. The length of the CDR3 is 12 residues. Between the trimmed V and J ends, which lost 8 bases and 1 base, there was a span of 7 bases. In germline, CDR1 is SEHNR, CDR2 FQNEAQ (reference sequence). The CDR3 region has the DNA TGTGCCAGCGGGTCACGCACAGATACGCAGTATTTT. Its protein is CASGSRTDTQYF.

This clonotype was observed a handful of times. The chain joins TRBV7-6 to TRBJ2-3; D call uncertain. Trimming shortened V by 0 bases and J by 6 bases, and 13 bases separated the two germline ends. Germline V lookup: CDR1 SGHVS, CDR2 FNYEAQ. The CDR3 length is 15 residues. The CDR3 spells CASSLAPSNGDTQYF. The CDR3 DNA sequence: TGTGCCAGCAGCTTAGCCCCCAGCAATGGGGATACGCAGTATTTT.

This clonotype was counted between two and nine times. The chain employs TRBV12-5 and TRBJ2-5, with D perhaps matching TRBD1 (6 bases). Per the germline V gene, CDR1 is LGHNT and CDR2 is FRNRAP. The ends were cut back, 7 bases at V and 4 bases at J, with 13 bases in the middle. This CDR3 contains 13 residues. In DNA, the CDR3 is TGTGCTAGTGCCAGGGGTTCAGGAGAGACCCAGTACTTC. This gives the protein CASARGSGETQYF.

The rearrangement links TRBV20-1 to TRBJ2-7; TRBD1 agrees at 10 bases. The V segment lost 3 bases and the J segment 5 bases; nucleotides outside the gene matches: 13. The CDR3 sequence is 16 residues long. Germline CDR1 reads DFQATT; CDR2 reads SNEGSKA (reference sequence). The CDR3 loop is CSARLRDRGGWDEQYV. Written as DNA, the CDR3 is TGCAGTGCTAGGCTCCGGGACAGGGGAGGGTGGGACGAGCAGTACGTC.

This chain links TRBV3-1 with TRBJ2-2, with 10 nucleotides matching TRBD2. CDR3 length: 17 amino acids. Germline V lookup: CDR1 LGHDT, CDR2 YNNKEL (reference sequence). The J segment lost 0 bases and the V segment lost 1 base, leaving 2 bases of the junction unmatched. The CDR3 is CASSQGLAGANTGELFF. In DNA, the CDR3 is TGTGCCAGCAGCCAAGGTCTAGCGGGGGCGAACACCGGGGAGCTGTTTTTT.

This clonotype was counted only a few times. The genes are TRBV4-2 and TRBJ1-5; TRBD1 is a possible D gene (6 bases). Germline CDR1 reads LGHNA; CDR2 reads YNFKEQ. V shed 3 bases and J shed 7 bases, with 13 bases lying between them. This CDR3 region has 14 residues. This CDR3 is CASSQVQGFQPQHF. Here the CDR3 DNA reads TGTGCCAGCAGCCAGGTCCAGGGGTTCCAGCCCCAGCATTTT.

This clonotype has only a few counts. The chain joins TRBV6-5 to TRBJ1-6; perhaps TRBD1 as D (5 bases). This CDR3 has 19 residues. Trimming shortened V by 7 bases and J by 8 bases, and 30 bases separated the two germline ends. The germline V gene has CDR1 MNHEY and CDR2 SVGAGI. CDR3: CASTGAIAGRIGTDSPLHF. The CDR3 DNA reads TGTGCCAGCACCGGAGCTATCGCAGGCCGAATAGGGACTGATTCACCCCTCCACTTT.

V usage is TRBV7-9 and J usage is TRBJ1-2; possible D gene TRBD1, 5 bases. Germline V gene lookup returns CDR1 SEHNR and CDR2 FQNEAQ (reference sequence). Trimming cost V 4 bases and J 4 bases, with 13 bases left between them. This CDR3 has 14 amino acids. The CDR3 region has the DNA TGTGCCAGCAGCTCCCGAGGAGGGACCTATGGCTACACCTTC. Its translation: CASSSRGGTYGYTF.

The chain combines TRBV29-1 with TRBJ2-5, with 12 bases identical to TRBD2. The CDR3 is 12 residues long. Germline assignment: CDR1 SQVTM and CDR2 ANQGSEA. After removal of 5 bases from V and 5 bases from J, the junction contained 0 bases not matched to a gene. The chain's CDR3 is CSVLAGGETQYF. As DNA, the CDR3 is TGCAGCGTTCTAGCGGGGGGGGAGACCCAGTACTTC. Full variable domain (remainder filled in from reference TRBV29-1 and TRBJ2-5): SAVISQKPSRDICQRGTSLTIQCQVDSQVTMMFWYRQQPGQSLTLIATANQGSEATYESGFVIDKFPISRPNLTFSTLTVSNMSPEDSSIYLCSVLAGGETQYFGPGTRLLVL.

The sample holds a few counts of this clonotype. The CDR3 loop reads CASSPRGPTMYTGELFF. The CDR3 DNA reads TGTGCCAGCAGTCCTAGGGGGCCGACCATGTACACCGGGGAGCTGTTTTTT. The gene calls are TRBV12-3 or TRBV12-4 and TRBJ2-2; 7 nucleotides line up with TRBD1. The CDR3 has 17 amino acids. Unmatched junction bases numbered 12, after V lost 5 bases and J lost 3 bases.

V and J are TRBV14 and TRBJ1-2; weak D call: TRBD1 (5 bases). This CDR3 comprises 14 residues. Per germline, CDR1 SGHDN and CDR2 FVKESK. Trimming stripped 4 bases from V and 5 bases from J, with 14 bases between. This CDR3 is CASSPIRGGYGYTF. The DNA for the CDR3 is TGTGCCAGCAGCCCTATTCGGGGGGGATATGGCTACACCTTC.

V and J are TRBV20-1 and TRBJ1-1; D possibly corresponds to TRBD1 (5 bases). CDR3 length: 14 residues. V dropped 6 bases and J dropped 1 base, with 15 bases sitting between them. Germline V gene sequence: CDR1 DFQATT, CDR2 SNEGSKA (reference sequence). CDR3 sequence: CSAPLGPGNTEAFF. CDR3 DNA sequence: TGCAGTGCCCCCCTGGGGCCCGGGAACACTGAAGCTTTCTTT.

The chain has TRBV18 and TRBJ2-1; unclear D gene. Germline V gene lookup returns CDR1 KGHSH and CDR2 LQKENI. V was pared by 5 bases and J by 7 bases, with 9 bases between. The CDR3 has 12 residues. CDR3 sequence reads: CASSSYGNEQFF. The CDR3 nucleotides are TGTGCCAGCTCATCATACGGGAATGAGCAGTTCTTC.

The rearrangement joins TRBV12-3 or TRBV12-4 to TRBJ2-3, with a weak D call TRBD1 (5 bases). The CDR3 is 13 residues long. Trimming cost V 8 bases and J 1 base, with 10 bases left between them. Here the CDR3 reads CASQGGGTDTQYF. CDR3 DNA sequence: TGTGCCAGCCAGGGTGGAGGCACAGATACGCAGTATTTT.

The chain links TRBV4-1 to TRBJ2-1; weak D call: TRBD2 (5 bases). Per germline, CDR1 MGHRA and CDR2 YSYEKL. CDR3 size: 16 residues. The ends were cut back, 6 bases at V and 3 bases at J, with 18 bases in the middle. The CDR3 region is CASSPHPLGDYNEQFF. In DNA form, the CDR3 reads TGCGCCAGCAGTCCCCACCCTCTCGGGGACTACAATGAGCAGTTCTTC.